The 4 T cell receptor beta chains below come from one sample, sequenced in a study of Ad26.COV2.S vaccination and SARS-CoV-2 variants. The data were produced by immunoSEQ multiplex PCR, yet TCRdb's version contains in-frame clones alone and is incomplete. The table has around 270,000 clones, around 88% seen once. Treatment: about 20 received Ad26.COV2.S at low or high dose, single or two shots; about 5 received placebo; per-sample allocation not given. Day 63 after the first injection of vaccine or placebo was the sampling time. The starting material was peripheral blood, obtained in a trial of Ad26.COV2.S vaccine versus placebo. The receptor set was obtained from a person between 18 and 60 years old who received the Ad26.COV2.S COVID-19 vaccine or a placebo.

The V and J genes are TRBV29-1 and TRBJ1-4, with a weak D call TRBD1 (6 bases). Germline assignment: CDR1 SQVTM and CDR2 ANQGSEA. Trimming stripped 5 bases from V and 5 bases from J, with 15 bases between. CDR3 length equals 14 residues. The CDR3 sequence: CSVRVGGTNEKLFF. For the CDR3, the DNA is TGCAGCGTTCGGGTGGGGGGGACAAATGAAAAACTGTTTTTT.

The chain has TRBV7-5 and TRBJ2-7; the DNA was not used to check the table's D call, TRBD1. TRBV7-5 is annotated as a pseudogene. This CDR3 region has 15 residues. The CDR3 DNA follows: TGTGCCAGAAGCCCTAGGGACAGGAGCTCCTACGAGCAGTACGTC. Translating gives CARSPRDRSSYEQYV.

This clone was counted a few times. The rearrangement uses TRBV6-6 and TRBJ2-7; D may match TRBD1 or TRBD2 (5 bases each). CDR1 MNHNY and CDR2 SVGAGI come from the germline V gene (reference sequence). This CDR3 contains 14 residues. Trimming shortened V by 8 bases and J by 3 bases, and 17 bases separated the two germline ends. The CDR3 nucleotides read TGTGCCAGCGAGCCCGGGACGGTCGGCTACGAGCAGTACTTC. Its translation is CASEPGTVGYEQYF.

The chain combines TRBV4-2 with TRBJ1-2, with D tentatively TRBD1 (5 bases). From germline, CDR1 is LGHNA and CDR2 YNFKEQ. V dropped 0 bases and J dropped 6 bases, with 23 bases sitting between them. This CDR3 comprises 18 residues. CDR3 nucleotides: TGTGCCAGCAGCCAAGAAGGGAAGGGCTACCGGGCGGGGGATGGCTACACCTTC. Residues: CASSQEGKGYRAGDGYTF.